This TCR beta chain was documented in a study of T cell responses to AZD1222 COVID-19 vaccine. The assay was immunoSEQ multiplex PCR, and TCRdb's table has in-frame clones only and misses some. The table includes 160,000 or so clones, approximately 89% detected once. Remarks on this clone: The antigen remains undetermined.

Overall study results and limits: Among AZD1222 vaccinees, only five to seven were seropositive at baseline. Breadth and depth of Spike-specific TCRs rose after two AZD1222 doses. Repertoire sampling happened only post peak T cell response.

J gave up 0 bases and V 2 bases, and 6 bases lay outside the gene matches. The CDR3 runs 17 residues. CDR1 is MNHEY, CDR2 SMNVEV, per germline (reference sequence). Here the sequenced sample was peripheral blood, taken on day 0 of AZD1222 vaccination. The genes are TRBV27 and TRBJ2-3; 9 positions match TRBD2. The TCR originated in an adult in good health. The CDR3 is CASSLRRTSGSTDTQYF. CDR3 bases: TGTGCCAGCAGTTTACGCCGTACTAGCGGGAGCACAGATACGCAGTATTTT.